This entry concerns a single TCR beta chain. Negative isolation was applied to CD8+ and CD4+ T cells, and FACS enrichment was applied to TEMRA cells. The data belong to a study of CD8 T cells in Susac syndrome. This CDR3 spans 13 amino acids. Germline CDR1 SGHRS, CDR2 YFSETQ. V trimming: 4 bases; J trimming: 8 bases; junction bases outside the gene matches: 5. An input of roughly 0.5 to 1 ug of RNA was subjected to reverse transcription using random hexamers. TCRdb re-derived calls from the immunoSEQ multiplex PCR reads in MiXCR, one entry per CDR3 protein. Of 210,000 or so distinct CDR3 sequences listed, 94% are singletons.

The J gene is TRBJ1-4, the V gene TRBV5-1, with 7 bases aligning to TRBD1. The material sequenced was CD4+ T cells from PBMCs. The clonotype was recovered from a human donor with Susac syndrome. In nucleotides, the CDR3 is TGCGCCAGCAGCGACAGGGTTACGGAAAAACTGTTTTTT. This gives the protein CASSDRVTEKLFF.